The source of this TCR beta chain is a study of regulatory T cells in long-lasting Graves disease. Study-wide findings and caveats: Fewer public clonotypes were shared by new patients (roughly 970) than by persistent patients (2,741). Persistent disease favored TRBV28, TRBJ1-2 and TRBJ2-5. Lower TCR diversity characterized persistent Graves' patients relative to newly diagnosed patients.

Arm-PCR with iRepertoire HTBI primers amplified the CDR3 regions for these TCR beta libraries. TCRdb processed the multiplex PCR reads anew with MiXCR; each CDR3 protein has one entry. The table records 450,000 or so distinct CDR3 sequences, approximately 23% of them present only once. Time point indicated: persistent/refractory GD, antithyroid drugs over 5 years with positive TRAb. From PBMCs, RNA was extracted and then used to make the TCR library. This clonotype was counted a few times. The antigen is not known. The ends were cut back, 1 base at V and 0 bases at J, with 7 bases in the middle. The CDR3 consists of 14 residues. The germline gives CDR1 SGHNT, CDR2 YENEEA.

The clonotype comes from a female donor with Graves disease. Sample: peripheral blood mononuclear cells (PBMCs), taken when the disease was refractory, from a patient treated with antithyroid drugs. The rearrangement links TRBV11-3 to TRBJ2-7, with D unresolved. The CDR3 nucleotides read TGTGCCAGCAGCTTAGTAGTGGTCTCCTACGAGCAGTACTTC. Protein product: CASSLVVVSYEQYF.